This T cell receptor (beta chain) comes out of a study of T cell responses to AZD1222 COVID-19 vaccine. The method was immunoSEQ multiplex PCR; TCRdb's version includes in-frame clones alone and lacks a portion of them. Here the sample spans more than 95,000 clones, roughly 87% being singletons. V lost 2 bases to trimming and J lost 4 bases, with 15 bases between them. The CDR3 consists of 14 residues. CDR1 is GTSNPN and CDR2 is SVGIG in the germline V gene (reference sequence). The chain combines TRBV30 with TRBJ2-7, with D possibly matching TRBD2 (7 bases). Source: peripheral blood, taken on day 0 of AZD1222 vaccination. The sequence came from an adult in good health. CDR3 in amino acids: CAWSNGGAVYEQYF. CDR3 bases: TGTGCCTGGAGTAATGGGGGGGCCGTTTACGAGCAGTACTTC.